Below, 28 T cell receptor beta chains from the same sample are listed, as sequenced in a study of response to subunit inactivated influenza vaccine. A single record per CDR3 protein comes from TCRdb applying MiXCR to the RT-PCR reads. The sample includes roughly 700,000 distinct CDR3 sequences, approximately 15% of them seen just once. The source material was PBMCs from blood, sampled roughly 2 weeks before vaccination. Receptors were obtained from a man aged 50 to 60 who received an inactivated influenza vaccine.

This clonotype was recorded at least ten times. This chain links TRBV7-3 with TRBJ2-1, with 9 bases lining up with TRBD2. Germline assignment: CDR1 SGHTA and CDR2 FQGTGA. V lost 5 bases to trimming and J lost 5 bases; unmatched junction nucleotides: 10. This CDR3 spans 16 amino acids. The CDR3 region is CASSPHRTSANNEQFF. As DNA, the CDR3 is TGTGCCAGCAGCCCCCACCGGACTAGCGCCAACAATGAGCAGTTCTTC. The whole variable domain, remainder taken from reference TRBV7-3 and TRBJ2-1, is GAGVSQTPSNKVTEKGKYVELRCDPISGHTALYWYRQSLGQGPEFLIYFQGTGAADDSGLPNDRFFAVRPEGSVSTLKIQRTERGDSAVYLCASSPHRTSANNEQFFGPGTRLTVL.

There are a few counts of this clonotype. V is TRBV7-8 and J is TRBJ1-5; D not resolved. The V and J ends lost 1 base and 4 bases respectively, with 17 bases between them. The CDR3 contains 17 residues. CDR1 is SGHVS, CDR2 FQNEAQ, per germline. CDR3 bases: TGTGCCAGCAGCTTAGGTTGGTATAGGCAGCTTAATCAGCCCCAGCATTTT. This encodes CASSLGWYRQLNQPQHF.

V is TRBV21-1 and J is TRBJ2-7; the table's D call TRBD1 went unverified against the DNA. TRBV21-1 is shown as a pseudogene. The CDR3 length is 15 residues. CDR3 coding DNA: TGTGCCAGCAGCAGCCGGGACAGGGCTTCCTACGAGCAGTACTTC. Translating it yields CASSSRDRASYEQYF.

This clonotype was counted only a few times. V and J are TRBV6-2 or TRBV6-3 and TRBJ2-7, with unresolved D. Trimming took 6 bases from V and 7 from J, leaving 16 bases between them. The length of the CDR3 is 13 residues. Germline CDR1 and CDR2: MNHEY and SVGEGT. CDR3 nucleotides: TGTGCCAGCAGATTATTGAGTCGTGGTGAGCAGTACTTC. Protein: CASRLLSRGEQYF.

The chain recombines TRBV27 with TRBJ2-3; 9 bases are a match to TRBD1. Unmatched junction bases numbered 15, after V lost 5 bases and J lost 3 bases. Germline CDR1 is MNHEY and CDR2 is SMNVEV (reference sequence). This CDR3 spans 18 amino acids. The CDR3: CASSLEGQGIAFTDTQYF. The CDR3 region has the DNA TGTGCCAGCAGTCTCGAGGGACAGGGAATTGCTTTTACAGATACGCAGTATTTT.

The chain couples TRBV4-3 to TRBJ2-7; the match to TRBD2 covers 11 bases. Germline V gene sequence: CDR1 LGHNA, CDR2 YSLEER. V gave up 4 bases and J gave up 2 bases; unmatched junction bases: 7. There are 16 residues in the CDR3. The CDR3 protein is CASSPGTSGRPYEQYF. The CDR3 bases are TGCGCCAGCAGCCCTGGGACTAGCGGACGACCCTACGAGCAGTACTTC.

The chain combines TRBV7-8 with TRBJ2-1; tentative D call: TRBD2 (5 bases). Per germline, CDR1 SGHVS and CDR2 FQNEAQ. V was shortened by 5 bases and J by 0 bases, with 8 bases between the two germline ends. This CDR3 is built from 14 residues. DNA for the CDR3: TGTGCCAGCAGCCCCGGGGTCTCCTACAATGAGCAGTTCTTC. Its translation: CASSPGVSYNEQFF. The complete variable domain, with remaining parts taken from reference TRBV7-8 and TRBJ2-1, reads GAGVSQSPRYKVAKRGQDVALRCDPISGHVSLFWYQQALGQGPEFLTYFQNEAQLDKSGLPSDRFFAERPEGSVSTLKIQRTQQEDSAVYLCASSPGVSYNEQFFGPGTRLTVL.

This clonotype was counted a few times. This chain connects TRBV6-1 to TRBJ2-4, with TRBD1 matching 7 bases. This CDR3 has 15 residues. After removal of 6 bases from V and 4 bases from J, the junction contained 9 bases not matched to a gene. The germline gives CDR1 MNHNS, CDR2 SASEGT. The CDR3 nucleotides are TGTGCCAGCAGCCTAGACAGGGCGAGGAAAAACATTCAGTACTTC. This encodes CASSLDRARKNIQYF.

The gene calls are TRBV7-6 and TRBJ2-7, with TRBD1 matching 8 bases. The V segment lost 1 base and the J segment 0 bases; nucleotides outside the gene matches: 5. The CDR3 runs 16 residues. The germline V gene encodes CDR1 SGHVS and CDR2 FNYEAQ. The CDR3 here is CASSLGRQGSSYEQYF. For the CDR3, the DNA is TGTGCCAGCAGCTTAGGCCGACAGGGGAGCTCCTACGAGCAGTACTTC. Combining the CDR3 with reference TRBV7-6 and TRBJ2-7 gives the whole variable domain GAGVSQSPRYKVTKRGQDVALRCDPISGHVSLYWYRQALGQGPEFLTYFNYEAQQDKSGLPNDRFSAERPEGSISTLTIQRTEQRDSAMYRCASSLGRQGSSYEQYFGPGTRLTVT.

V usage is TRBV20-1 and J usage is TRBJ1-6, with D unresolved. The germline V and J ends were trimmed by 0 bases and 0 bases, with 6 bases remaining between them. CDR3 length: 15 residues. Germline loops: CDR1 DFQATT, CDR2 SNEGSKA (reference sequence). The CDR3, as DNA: TGCAGTGCTAGAGATTGGGGCTCCTATAATTCACCCCTCCACTTT. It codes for CSARDWGSYNSPLHF.

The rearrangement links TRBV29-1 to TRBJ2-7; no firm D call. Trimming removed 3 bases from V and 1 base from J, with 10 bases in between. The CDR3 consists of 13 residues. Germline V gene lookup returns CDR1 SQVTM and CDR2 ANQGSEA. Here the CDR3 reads CSVEKGSSYEQYF. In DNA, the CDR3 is TGCAGCGTTGAGAAGGGATCGTCCTACGAGCAGTACTTC.

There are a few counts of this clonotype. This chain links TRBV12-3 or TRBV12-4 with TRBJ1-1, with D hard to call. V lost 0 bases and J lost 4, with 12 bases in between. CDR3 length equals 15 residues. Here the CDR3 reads CASSLARRLLTEAFF. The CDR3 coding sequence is TGTGCCAGCAGTTTAGCGAGAAGACTGCTCACTGAAGCTTTCTTT.

The CDR3 protein is CASSLVPWEKLFF. CDR3 sequence (DNA): TGTGCCAGCAGCTTGGTCCCATGGGAAAAACTGTTTTTT. This sequence joins TRBV5-5 and TRBJ1-4; D gene uncertain. The V end lost 0 bases, the J end lost 8 bases, and 8 bases lay between the germline ends. CDR1 and CDR2 from the germline V gene are SGHKS and YYEKEE (reference sequence). The CDR3 is 13 amino acids.

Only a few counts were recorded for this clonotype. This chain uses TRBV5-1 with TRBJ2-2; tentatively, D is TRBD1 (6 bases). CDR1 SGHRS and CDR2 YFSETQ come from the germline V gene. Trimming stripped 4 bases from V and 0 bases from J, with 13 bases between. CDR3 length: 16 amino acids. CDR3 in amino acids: CASSTGQLSNTGELFF. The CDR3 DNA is TGCGCCAGCAGCACCGGACAGCTCTCGAACACCGGGGAGCTGTTTTTT. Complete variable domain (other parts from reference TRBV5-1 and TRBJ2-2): KAGVTQTPRYLIKTRGQQVTLSCSPISGHRSVSWYQQTPGQGLQFLFEYFSETQRNKGNFPGRFSGRQFSNSRSEMNVSTLELGDSALYLCASSTGQLSNTGELFFGEGSRLTVL.

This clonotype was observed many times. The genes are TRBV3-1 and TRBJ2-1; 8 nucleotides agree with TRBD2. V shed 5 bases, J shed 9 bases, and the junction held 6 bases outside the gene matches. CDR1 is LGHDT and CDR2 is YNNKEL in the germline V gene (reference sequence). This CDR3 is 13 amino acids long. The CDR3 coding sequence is TGTGCCAGCAGCTTTTCGGGGGGGGCTGAGCAGTTCTTC. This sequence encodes CASSFSGGAEQFF.

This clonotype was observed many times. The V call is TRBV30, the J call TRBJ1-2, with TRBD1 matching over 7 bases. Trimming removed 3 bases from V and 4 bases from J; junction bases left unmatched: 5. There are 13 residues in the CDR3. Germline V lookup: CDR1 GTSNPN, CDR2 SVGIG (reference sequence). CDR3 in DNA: TGTGCCTGGAGACCACAGGGGCGCTATGGCTACACCTTC. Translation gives CAWRPQGRYGYTF.

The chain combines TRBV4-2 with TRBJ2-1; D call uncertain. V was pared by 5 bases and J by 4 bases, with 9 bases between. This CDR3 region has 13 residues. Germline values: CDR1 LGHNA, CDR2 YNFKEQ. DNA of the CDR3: TGTGCCAGCAGCAAGTTGTGGTACAATGAGCAGTTCTTC. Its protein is CASSKLWYNEQFF.

DNA of the CDR3: TGCGCCAGCAGCTCCGGACCCCTGGGGACCGGGGAGCTGTTTTTT. Protein sequence: CASSSGPLGTGELFF. The rearrangement uses TRBV5-1 and TRBJ2-2; no reliable D call. Germline-derived CDR1 and CDR2 are SGHRS and YFSETQ. Trimming removed 3 bases from V and 5 bases from J, with 14 bases in between. The CDR3 is 15 amino acids.

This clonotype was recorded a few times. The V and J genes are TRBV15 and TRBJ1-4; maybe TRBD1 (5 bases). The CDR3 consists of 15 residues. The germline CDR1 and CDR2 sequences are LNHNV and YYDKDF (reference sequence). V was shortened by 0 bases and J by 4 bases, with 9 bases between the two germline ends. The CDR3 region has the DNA TGTGCCACCAGCAGAGACGGGACCGTTAATGAAAAACTGTTTTTT. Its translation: CATSRDGTVNEKLFF. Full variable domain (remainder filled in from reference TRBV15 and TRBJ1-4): DAMVIQNPRYQVTQFGKPVTLSCSQTLNHNVMYWYQQKSSQAPKLLFHYYDKDFNNEADTPDNFQSRRPNTSFCFLDIRSPGLGDTAMYLCATSRDGTVNEKLFFGSGTQLSVL.

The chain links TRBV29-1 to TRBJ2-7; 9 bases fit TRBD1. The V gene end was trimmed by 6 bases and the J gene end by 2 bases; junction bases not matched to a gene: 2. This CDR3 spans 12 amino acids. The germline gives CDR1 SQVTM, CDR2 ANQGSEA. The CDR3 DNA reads TGCAGCGTGAGGGACAGGGCCTACGAGCAGTACTTC. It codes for CSVRDRAYEQYF.

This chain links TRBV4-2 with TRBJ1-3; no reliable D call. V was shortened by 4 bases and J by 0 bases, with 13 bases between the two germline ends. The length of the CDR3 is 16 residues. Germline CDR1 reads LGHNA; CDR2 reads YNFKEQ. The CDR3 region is CASSPHRWSSGNTIYF. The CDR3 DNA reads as TGTGCCAGCAGCCCCCACCGATGGAGCTCTGGAAACACCATATATTTT.

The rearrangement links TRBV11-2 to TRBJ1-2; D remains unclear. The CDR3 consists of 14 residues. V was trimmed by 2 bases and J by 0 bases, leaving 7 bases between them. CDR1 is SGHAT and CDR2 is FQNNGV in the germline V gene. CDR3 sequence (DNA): TGTGCCAGCAGCTTACTCCGAGCTAACTATGGCTACACCTTC. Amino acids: CASSLLRANYGYTF.

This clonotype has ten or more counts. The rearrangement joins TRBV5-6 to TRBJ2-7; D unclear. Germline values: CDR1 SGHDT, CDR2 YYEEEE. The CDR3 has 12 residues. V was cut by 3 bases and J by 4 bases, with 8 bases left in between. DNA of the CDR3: TGTGCCAGCAGCTCCAGGAGATACGAGCAGTACTTC. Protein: CASSSRRYEQYF.

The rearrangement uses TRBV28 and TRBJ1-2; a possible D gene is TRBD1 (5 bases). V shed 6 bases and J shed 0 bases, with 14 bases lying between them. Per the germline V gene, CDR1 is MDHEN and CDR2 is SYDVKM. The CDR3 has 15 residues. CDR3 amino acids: CASSLRQPSNYGYTF. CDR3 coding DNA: TGTGCCAGCAGCCTAAGACAGCCCTCTAACTATGGCTACACCTTC.

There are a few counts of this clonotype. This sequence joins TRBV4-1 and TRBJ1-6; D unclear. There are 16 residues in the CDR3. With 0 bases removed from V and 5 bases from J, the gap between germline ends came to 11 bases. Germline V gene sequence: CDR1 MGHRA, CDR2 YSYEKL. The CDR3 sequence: CASSQERGANNSPLHF. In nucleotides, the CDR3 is TGCGCCAGCAGCCAAGAACGAGGAGCCAATAATTCACCCCTCCACTTT.

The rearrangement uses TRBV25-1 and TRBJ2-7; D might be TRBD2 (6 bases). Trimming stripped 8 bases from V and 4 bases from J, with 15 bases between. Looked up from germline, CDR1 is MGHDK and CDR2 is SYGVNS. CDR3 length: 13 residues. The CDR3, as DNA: TGTGCCAGCTGGGGGGACGCAACTTACGAGCAGTACTTC. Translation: CASWGDATYEQYF.

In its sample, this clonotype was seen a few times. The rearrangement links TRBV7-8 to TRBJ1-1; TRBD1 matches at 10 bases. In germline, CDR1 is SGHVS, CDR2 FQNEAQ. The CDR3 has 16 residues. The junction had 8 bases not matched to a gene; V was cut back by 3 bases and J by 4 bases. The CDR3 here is CASSFPRTGGGTEAFF. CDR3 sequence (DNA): TGTGCCAGCAGCTTTCCAAGGACAGGGGGAGGCACTGAAGCTTTCTTT.

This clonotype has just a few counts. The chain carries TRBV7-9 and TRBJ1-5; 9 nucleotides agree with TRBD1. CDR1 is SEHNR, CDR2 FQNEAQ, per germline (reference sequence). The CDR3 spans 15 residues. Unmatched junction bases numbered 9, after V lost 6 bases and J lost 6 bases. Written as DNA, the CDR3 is TGTGCCAGCAGTCAGTCCGGGACAGGGATTCAGCCCCAGCATTTT. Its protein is CASSQSGTGIQPQHF.